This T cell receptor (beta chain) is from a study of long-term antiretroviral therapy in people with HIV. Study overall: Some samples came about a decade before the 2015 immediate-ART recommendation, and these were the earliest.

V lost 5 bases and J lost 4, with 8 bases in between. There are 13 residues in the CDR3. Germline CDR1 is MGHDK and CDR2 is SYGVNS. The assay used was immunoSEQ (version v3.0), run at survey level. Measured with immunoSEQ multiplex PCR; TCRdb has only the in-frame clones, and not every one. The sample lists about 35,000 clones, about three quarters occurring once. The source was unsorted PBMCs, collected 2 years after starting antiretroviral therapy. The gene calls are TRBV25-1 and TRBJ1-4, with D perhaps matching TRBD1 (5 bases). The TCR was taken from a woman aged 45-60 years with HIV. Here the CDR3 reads CASSPRVNEKLFF. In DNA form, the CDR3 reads TGTGCCAGCAGTCCCAGGGTTAATGAAAAACTGTTTTTT.